What follows are 5 T cell receptor beta chains derived from one specimen sequenced in a study of low-dose radiotherapy and immunotherapy resistance in tumors. Time point in this sample: after trial treatment. The treatment was: LDRT plus nivolumab, ipilimumab, low-dose cyclophosphamide and aspirin (RACIN trial). cDNA synthesis used a TRAV/TRBV-specific primer set for both chains. A constant-region primer paired with the V-primer adapter amplified TCRs over 20 PCR cycles. In TCRdb, the reads were re-called with MiXCR into one record per CDR3 protein. The table has around 58,000 distinct CDR3 sequences, about 25% seen once; the top ten hold less than 7.5%. The source was PBMCs, collected after low-dose radiotherapy plus immunotherapy. The receptors originated from a male donor with prostate cancer.

This clonotype has a single count. The chain couples TRBV2 to TRBJ2-4; TRBD2 agrees at 16 bases. Germline V CDR1 and CDR2: SNHLY, FYNNEI. The CDR3 has 17 amino acids. V gave up 5 bases and J gave up 7 bases; unmatched junction bases: 8. CDR3 protein: CASSRGLAGGNMNIQYF. The CDR3 region has the DNA TGTGCCAGCAGTCGGGGACTAGCGGGGGGGAATATGAACATTCAGTACTTC.

This clonotype came up many times. The chain employs TRBV28 and TRBJ2-7; 10 bases line up with TRBD2. The CDR3 contains 15 residues. With V trimmed by 5 bases and J by 2 bases, 6 bases remained unmatched. The germline gives CDR1 MDHEN, CDR2 SYDVKM. The CDR3 coding sequence is TGTGCCAGCAGTCCCACTAGCGGGGCAGCCTACGAGCAGTACTTC. As protein: CASSPTSGAAYEQYF. Filled out from reference TRBV28 and TRBJ2-7, the complete variable domain reads DVKVTQSSRYLVKRTGEKVFLECVQDMDHENMFWYRQDPGLGLRLIYFSYDVKMKEKGDIPEGYSVSREKKERFSLILESASTNQTSMYLCASSPTSGAAYEQYFGPGTRLTVT.

This clonotype was observed at least ten times. The V call is TRBV24-1, the J call TRBJ1-1, with D maybe TRBD1 (5 bases). CDR3 size: 12 residues. V was trimmed by 5 bases and J by 4 bases, leaving 7 bases between them. Germline-derived CDR1 and CDR2 are KGHDR and SFDVKD. CDR3 region: CATSGGATEAFF. CDR3 DNA: TGTGCCACCAGTGGTGGGGCCACTGAAGCTTTCTTT.

This clonotype was counted at least ten times. This sequence joins TRBV10-3 and TRBJ2-7; 9 bases are a match to TRBD1. This CDR3 has 13 amino acids. The V and J ends lost 9 bases and 11 bases, in that order; junction bases with no gene match: 14. The germline gives CDR1 ENHRY, CDR2 SYGVKD. The CDR3 sequence: CAIKVQGAVGEYF. Here the CDR3 DNA reads TGTGCCATAAAGGTACAGGGGGCGGTTGGAGAGTACTTC.

This sequence joins TRBV6-2 or TRBV6-3 and TRBJ1-5; D remains unclear. V was trimmed by 6 bases and J by 1 base, leaving 4 bases between them. The CDR3 loop spans 12 amino acids. Germline V CDR1 and CDR2: MNHEY, SVGEGT. CDR3 amino acids: CASRDSNQPQHF. CDR3 DNA sequence: TGTGCCAGCAGGGACAGCAATCAGCCCCAGCATTTT.